The entry that follows covers one T cell receptor (beta chain) sequence. Its antigen is currently unknown. These data originate in a study of post-analysis software for immune sequencing data. Findings and caveats of the study: Elevated frequency relative to controls characterized several TRBV segments in patients, TRBV5-6, TRBV5-1 and TRBV20-1 among them.

Losses at the gene ends were 0 bases for V and 0 bases for J; bases not matched to a gene: 3. The CDR3 runs to 17 residues. CDR1 is LGHNA and CDR2 is YNFKEQ in the germline V gene. Presence of unique molecular identifiers characterized the TCR beta cDNA libraries. One entry per CDR3 protein, called by TCRdb with MiXCR from the PCR reads. The sample has 450,000 to 700,000 distinct CDR3 sequences, 44% seen once. The gene calls are TRBV4-2 and TRBJ2-1, with TRBD1 matching over 9 bases. Sequenced: blood. The sequence was collected from a girl under 18 with multiple sclerosis. The chain's CDR3 is CASSQDRQGGSYNEQFF. CDR3 DNA sequence: TGTGCCAGCAGCCAAGACCGACAGGGGGGCTCCTACAATGAGCAGTTCTTC.